These T cell receptor beta chains were read from a single sample in a study of follicular helper T cells after annual influenza vaccination. Clones were read by immunoSEQ multiplex PCR, and TCRdb kept only the in-frame ones, dropping some. This sample has roughly 10,000 clones, with about 83% found just once. The sequences come from CXCR5- memory CD4+ T cells sorted from blood, collected 7 days after influenza vaccination. Receptor source: an adult who received the influenza vaccine. The CDR3 runs from the conserved cysteine through the conserved F or W. The D gene is left open where the match is weak. Clone size is not always given. Where it is, it says once, few, many or a class for expanded clones.

clone_size,cdr3_length,j_call,d_call,v_call,cdr3_nt,cdr3_aa
-,17,TRBJ2-2,-,TRBV19,TGTGCCAGTAGTAGCATCGGGTGGCGGGAGAACACCGGGGAGCTGTTTTTT,CASSSIGWRENTGELFF
-,14,TRBJ1-6,-,TRBV28,TGTGCCAGCAGTTCAGGCCTTAATAATTCACCCCTCCACTTT,CASSSGLNNSPLHF
-,15,TRBJ2-7,TRBD1,TRBV28,TGTGCCAGCAGAACCGGGACAGGGGGACTCTACGAGCAGTACTTC,CASRTGTGGLYEQYF
-,13,TRBJ1-1,-,TRBV7-3,TGTGCCAGCAGCCCCCGCCCCAACACTGAAGCTTTCTTT,CASSPRPNTEAFF
-,16,TRBJ2-5,TRBD2,TRBV4-3,TGCGCCAGCAGCCCCACACTAGCGGGGGGGGTGGAGACCCAGTACTTC,CASSPTLAGGVETQYF
-,16,TRBJ1-5,TRBD1,TRBV18,TGTGCCAGCTCACCAGGGACAGTTTATAGCAATCAGCCCCAGCATTTT,CASSPGTVYSNQPQHF
-,13,TRBJ2-5,-,TRBV18,TGTGCCAGCTCACCACCGAGTGAAGAGACCCAGTACTTC,CASSPPSEETQYF
-,15,TRBJ1-5,-,TRBV18,TGTGCCAGCTCACCGCCCGGGGGGCGCAATCAGCCCCAGCATTTT,CASSPPGGRNQPQHF
-,13,TRBJ1-5,-,TRBV19,TGTGCCAGTAGTATTCAATCCGGTCAGCCCCAGCATTTT,CASSIQSGQPQHF
-,19,TRBJ2-2,TRBD2,TRBV7-3,TGTGCCAGCAGCACCCGGACTAGCGGGGGGTCGAGGAACACCGGGGAGCTGTTTTTT,CASSTRTSGGSRNTGELFF
-,15,TRBJ2-2,-,TRBV19,TGTGCCAGTAGTATATCAGGGAGCCACACCGGGGAGCTGTTTTTT,CASSISGSHTGELFF
-,16,TRBJ2-7,TRBD1,TRBV10-3,TGTGCCATCAGCCCCGGGACAGGGGGCGTTCGGGGCGAGCAGTACTTC,CAISPGTGGVRGEQYF
-,16,TRBJ2-2,TRBD1,TRBV28,TGTGCCAGCAGTTCCGGACAGGGGGCGACCACCGGGGAGCTGTTTTTT,CASSSGQGATTGELFF
few,14,TRBJ2-7,-,TRBV14,TGTGCCAGCAGCCAAGTCTGGGGGCCCTACGAGCAGTACTTC,CASSQVWGPYEQYF
-,14,TRBJ1-2,TRBD1,TRBV9,TGTGCCAGCAGCGTAGTAGGGGGCGCGGGCGGCTACACCTTC,CASSVVGGAGGYTF
few,14,TRBJ2-7,TRBD2,TRBV11-3,TGTGCCAGCAGCTGGCTAGCGGGTTCCTACGAGCAGTACTTC,CASSWLAGSYEQYF
-,15,TRBJ2-1,-,TRBV5-4,TGTGCCAGCAGCCCCGGAGGGGGCCCCTACAATGAGCAGTTCTTC,CASSPGGGPYNEQFF
-,14,TRBJ2-3,-,TRBV7-2,TGTGCCAGCAGCTACGACGGGGGGCCCTATACGCAGTATTTT,CASSYDGGPYTQYF
-,14,TRBJ1-1,TRBD1,TRBV19,TGTGCCAGCCAAAACAGGGGGCTGAACACTGAAGCTTTCTTT,CASQNRGLNTEAFF
-,17,TRBJ2-1,TRBD2,TRBV7-9,TGTGCCAGCAGCTTAGTATCGGGGGGGGTCTCCCTCAATGAGCAGTTCTTC,CASSLVSGGVSLNEQFF
-,16,TRBJ2-5,TRBD2,TRBV5-8,TGTGCCAGCAGCGAGGGCAGCGGGATGATTCAAGAGACCCAGTACTTC,CASSEGSGMIQETQYF
-,15,TRBJ2-7,-,TRBV6-1,TGTGCCAGCAGCACTGGGGGGGCGGGGTCCTACGAGCAGTACTTC,CASSTGGAGSYEQYF
-,14,TRBJ1-4,-,TRBV5-5,TGTGCCAGCAGCTTGGAGGGCACTAATGAAAAACTGTTTTTT,CASSLEGTNEKLFF
-,13,TRBJ1-2,-,TRBV9,TGTGCCAGCAGCCCCCAGCAGGCAAATGGCTACACCTTC,CASSPQQANGYTF
-,18,TRBJ1-5,-,TRBV18,TGTGCCAGCTCTCCCACAAGGTTTGGGGATTTTAACAATCAGCCCCAGCATTTT,CASSPTRFGDFNNQPQHF
-,15,TRBJ2-7,TRBD2,TRBV27,TGTGCCAGCACCCGAACTAGCGGGAGTGCCTACGAGCAGTACTTC,CASTRTSGSAYEQYF
few,13,TRBJ2-7,-,TRBV18,TGTGCCAGCTCACCCCCAGGGAGCTACGAGCAGTACTTC,CASSPPGSYEQYF
-,14,TRBJ1-1,TRBD1,TRBV28,TGTGCCAGCAGTCTCTCAGGGGGATCTACTGAAGCTTTCTTT,CASSLSGGSTEAFF
once,16,TRBJ2-1,TRBD2,TRBV7-2,TGTGCCAGCAGCTTAGGACTAGCGGGAGGGAGCGATGAGCAGTTCTTC,CASSLGLAGGSDEQFF
-,16,TRBJ2-1,TRBD1,TRBV27,TGTGCCAGCACGGATCGTGGGAGGACAGGGAACAATGAGCAGTTCTTC,CASTDRGRTGNNEQFF
-,12,TRBJ2-1,-,TRBV11-2,TGTGCCAGCAGCTTGGTCGGAAATGAGCAGTTCTTC,CASSLVGNEQFF
-,15,TRBJ2-1,TRBD1,TRBV7-3,TGTGCCAGCAGCTACGGGACAGGGTCTGGCCAAGGGCAGTTCTTC,CASSYGTGSGQGQFF
-,14,TRBJ1-1,-,TRBV28,TGTGCCAGCAGTTCGCCCCCAGAGAACACTGAAGCTTTCTTT,CASSSPPENTEAFF
-,14,TRBJ2-5,-,TRBV9,TGTGCCAGCAGCGTAGATGGGCCCCAAGAGACCCAGTACTTC,CASSVDGPQETQYF
-,13,TRBJ2-5,-,TRBV5-4,TGTGCCAGCAGCTCTGGTCCCCAAGAGACCCAGTACTTC,CASSSGPQETQYF
-,15,TRBJ2-5,-,TRBV11-2,TGTGCCAGCAGGCCACCGGGATCTCCGGCGGAGACCCAGTACTTC,CASRPPGSPAETQYF
-,14,TRBJ2-5,TRBD1,TRBV19,TGTGCCAGTAGTTTCCAACAGGGGGCAGAGACCCAGTACTTC,CASSFQQGAETQYF
-,14,TRBJ1-2,-,TRBV7-2,TGTGCCAGCAGCCTCTTGCGGGGGAACTATGGCTACACCTTC,CASSLLRGNYGYTF
-,16,TRBJ2-1,TRBD1,TRBV7-3,TGTGCCAGCAGCCCCCAGGGACAGGGGACCTACAATGAGCAGTTCTTC,CASSPQGQGTYNEQFF
-,17,TRBJ2-3,TRBD2,TRBV4-1,TGCGCCAGCAGCCAAGACGAAAATAGCGGGACTGCTGGGAAGCAGTATTTT,CASSQDENSGTAGKQYF
-,15,TRBJ2-5,-,TRBV7-2,TGTGCCAGCAGCTTGGTGGGAGGAGGACGAGAGACCCAGTACTTC,CASSLVGGGRETQYF